The table lists the clone carrying this T cell receptor beta chain with a count of one. What it binds is unknown. This sample's treatment: about 20 received Ad26.COV2.S at low or high dose, single or two shots; roughly five received placebo; per-sample allocation not given. Day 63 after the first vaccine or placebo injection was the time point for sampling. The data were obtained in a study of Ad26.COV2.S vaccination and SARS-CoV-2 variants. Notes on the study in general: Recipients of vaccine and of placebo showed similar breadth of their non-spike TCR repertoires.

The CDR3 runs to 15 residues. Per the germline V gene, CDR1 is MDHEN and CDR2 is SYDVKM. V trimming: 1 base; J trimming: 6 bases; junction bases outside the gene matches: 6. TCRdb's table, derived via immunoSEQ multiplex PCR, lists solely in-frame clones and lacks some. The table lists roughly 320,000 clones, over 80% of them singletons. The V and J genes are TRBV28 and TRBJ1-2; 9 bases line up with TRBD1. This sequence was found in a person aged 18-60 years who received the Ad26.COV2.S COVID-19 vaccine or a placebo. The starting material was peripheral blood, obtained in a trial of Ad26.COV2.S vaccine versus placebo. CDR3 coding DNA: TGTGCCAGCAGTTTATTTCGGGACAGGGTCAATGGCTACACCTTC. Amino acids: CASSLFRDRVNGYTF.